This entry concerns a single T cell receptor (beta chain). Its target is unknown. The record originates from a study of cytomegalovirus exposure and HLA in healthy donors. Primers included in the PCR were 60 Vbeta and 13 Jbeta primers. Assay: immunoSEQ multiplex PCR; the TCRdb copy retains only in-frame clones and omits some. The table shows fewer than 250,000 clones, with about 83% occurring only once. General observations from the study: Cytomegalovirus association was listed for about 170 TCR beta chains.

Input material: PBMCs. The receptor was derived from a woman aged 45-60 years in good health and CMV-seropositive.

The DNA of the CDR3 is TGCAGCGTTGGGACTAGCGGGGGAACTTACGAGCAGTACTTC. It specifies CSVGTSGGTYEQYF. The gene calls are TRBV29-1 and TRBJ2-7; 13 bases fit TRBD2. J lost 4 bases, V lost 4 bases, and 4 bases had no gene match. The CDR3 covers 14 residues. From germline, CDR1 is SQVTM and CDR2 ANQGSEA.